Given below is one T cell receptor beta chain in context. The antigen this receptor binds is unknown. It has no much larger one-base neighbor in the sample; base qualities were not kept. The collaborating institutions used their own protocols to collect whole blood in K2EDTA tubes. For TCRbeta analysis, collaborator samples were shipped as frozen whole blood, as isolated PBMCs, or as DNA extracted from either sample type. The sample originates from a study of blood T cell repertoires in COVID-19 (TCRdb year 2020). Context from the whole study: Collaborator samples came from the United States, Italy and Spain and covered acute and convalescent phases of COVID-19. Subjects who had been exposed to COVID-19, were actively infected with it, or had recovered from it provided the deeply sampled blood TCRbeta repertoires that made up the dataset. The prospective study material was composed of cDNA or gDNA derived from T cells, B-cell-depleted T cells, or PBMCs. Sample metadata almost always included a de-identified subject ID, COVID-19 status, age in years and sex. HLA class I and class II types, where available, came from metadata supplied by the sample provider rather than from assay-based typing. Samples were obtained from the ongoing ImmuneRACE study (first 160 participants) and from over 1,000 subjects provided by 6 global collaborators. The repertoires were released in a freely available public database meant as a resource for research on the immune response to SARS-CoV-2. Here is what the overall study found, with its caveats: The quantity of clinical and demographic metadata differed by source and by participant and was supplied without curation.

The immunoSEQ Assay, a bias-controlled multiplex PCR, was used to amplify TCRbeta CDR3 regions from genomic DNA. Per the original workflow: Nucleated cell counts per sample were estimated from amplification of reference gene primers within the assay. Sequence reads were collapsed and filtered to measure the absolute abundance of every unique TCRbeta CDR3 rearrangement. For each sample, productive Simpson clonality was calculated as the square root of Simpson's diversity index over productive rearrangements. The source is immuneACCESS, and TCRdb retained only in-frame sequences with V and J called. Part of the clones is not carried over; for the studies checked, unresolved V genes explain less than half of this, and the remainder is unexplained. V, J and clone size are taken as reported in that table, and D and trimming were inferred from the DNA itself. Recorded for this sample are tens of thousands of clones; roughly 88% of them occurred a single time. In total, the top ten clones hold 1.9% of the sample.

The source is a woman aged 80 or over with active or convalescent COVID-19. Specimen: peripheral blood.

The CDR3 protein: CASSIGGAYEQYF. The nucleotides are TGTGCCAGTAGTATTGGAGGGGCCTACGAGCAGTACTTC. The chain links TRBV19 with TRBJ2-7, with TRBD2 as a weak D call on 6 bases. Reading from cysteine to phenylalanine, the CDR3 counts 13 amino acids. CDR3 DNA only is kept here, 39 bases in frame from base 1. The germline V gene encodes CDR1 LNHDA and CDR2 SQIVND (reference sequence). V gives up 3 bases and J gives up 2 bases, and the segment between their germline ends measures 8 bases. Extended through the reference TRBV19 and TRBJ2-7 proteins, this CDR3 yields the full variable domain: DGGITQSPKYLFRKEGQNVTLSCEQNLNHDAMYWYRQDPGQGLRLIYYSQIVNDFQKGDIAEGYSVSREKKESFPLTVTSAQKNPTAFYLCASSIGGAYEQYFGPGTRLTVT.